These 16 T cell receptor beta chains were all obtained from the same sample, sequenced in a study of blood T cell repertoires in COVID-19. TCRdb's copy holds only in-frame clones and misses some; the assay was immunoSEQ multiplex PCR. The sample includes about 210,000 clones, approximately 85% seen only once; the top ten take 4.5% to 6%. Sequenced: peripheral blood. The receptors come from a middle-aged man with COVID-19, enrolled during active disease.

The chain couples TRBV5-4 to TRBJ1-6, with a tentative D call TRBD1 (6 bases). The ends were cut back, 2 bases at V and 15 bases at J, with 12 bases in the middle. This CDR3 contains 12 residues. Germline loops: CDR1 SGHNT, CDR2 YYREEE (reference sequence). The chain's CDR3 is CASSLQGGLLHF. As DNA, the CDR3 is TGTGCCAGCAGCTTACAGGGTGGTCTCCTCCACTTT.

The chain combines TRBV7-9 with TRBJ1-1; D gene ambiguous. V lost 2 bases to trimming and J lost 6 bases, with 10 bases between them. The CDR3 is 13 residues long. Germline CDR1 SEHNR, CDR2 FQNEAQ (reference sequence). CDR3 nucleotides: TGTGCCAGCAGCTTAAAAACATTTTCTGAAGCTTTCTTT. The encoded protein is CASSLKTFSEAFF.

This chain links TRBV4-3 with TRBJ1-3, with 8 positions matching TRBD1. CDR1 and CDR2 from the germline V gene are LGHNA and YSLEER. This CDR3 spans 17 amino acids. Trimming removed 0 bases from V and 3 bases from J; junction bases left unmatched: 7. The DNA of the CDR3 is TGCGCCAGCAGCCAAGACCTGCAGGGGGCAGATGGAAACACCATATATTTT. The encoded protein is CASSQDLQGADGNTIYF.

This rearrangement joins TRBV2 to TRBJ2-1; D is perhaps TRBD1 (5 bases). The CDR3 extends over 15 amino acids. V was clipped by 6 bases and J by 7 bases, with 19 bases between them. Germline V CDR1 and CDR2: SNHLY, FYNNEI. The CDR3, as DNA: TGTGCCAGCAGCCTCTTAATGGGGCAGGGAAATGAGCAGTTCTTC. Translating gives CASSLLMGQGNEQFF.

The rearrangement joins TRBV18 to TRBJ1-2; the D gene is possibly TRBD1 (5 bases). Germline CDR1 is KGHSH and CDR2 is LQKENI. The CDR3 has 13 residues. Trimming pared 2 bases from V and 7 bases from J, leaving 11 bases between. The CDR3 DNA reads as TGTGCCAGCTCACCAGAAGGGGAAGGTGGCTACACCTTC. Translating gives CASSPEGEGGYTF.

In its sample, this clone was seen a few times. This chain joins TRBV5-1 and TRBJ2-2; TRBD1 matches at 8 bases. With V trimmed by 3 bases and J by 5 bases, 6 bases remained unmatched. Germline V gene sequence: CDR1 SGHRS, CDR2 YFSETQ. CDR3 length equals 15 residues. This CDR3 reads CASSSGQGGTGELFF. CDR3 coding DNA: TGCGCCAGCAGCTCCGGACAGGGTGGTACCGGGGAGCTGTTTTTT.

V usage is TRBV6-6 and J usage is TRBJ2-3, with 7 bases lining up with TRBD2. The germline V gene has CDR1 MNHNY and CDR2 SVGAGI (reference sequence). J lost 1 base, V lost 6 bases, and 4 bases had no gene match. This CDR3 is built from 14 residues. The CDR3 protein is CASRLRGGTDTQYF. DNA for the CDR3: TGTGCCAGCAGGTTACGGGGGGGCACAGATACGCAGTATTTT.

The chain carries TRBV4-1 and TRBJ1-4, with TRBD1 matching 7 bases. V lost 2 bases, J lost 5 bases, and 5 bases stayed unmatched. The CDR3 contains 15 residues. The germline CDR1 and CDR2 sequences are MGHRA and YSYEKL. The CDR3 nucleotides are TGCGCCAGCAGCCAAAGGACAGGCCAAAATGAAAAACTGTTTTTT. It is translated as CASSQRTGQNEKLFF.

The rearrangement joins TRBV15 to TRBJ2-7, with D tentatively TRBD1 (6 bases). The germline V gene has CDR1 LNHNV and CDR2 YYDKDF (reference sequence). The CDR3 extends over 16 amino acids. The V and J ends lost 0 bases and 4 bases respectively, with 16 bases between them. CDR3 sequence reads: CATSRDPGTRQYEQYF. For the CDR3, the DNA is TGTGCCACCAGCAGAGACCCCGGGACACGGCAATACGAGCAGTACTTC. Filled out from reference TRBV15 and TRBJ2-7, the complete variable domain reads DAMVIQNPRYQVTQFGKPVTLSCSQTLNHNVMYWYQQKSSQAPKLLFHYYDKDFNNEADTPDNFQSRRPNTSFCFLDIRSPGLGDTAMYLCATSRDPGTRQYEQYFGPGTRLTVT.

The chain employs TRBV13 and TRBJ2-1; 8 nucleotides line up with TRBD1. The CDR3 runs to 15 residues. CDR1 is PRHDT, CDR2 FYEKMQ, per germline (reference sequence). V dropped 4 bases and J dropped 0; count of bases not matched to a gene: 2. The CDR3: CASSWTGSSYNEQFF. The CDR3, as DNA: TGTGCCAGCAGCTGGACAGGGAGCTCCTACAATGAGCAGTTCTTC.

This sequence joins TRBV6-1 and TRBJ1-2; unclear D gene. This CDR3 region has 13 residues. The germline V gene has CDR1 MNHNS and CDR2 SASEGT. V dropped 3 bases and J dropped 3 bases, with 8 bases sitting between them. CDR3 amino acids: CASSDTGYYGYTF. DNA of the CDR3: TGTGCCAGCAGTGATACGGGGTACTATGGCTACACCTTC.

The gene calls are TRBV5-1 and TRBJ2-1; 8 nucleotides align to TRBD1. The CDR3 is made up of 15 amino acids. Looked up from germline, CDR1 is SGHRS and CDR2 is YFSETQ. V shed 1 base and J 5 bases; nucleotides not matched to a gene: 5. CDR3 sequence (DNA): TGCGCCAGCAGCTTGTGGGACAGGCGGGACAATGAGCAGTTCTTC. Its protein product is CASSLWDRRDNEQFF.

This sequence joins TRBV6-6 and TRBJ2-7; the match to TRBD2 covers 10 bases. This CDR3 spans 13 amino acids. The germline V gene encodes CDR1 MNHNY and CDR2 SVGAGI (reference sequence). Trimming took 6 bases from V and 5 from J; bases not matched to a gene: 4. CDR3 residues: CASRSGGAHEQYF. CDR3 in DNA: TGTGCCAGCAGAAGCGGGGGGGCACACGAGCAGTACTTC.

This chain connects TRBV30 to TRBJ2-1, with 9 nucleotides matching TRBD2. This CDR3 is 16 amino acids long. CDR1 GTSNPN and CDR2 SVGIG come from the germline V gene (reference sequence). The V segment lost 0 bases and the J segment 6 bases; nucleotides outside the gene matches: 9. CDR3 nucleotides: TGTGCCTGGAGTGTACGCGGCGCGGGGGGGCGCAATGAGCAGTTCTTC. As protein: CAWSVRGAGGRNEQFF.

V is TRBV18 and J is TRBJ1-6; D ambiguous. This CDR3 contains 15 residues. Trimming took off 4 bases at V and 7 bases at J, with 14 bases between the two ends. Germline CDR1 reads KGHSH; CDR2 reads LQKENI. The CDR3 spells CASSLTGSNNSPLHF. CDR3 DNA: TGTGCCAGCTCACTAACCGGGAGTAACAATTCACCCCTCCACTTT.

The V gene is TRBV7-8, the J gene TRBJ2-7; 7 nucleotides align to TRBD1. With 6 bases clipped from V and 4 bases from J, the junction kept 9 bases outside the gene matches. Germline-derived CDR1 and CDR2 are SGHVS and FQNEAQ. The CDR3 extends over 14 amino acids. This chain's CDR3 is CASSLDRPPYEQYF. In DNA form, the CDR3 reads TGTGCCAGCAGTCTGGACAGGCCGCCTTACGAGCAGTACTTC.